The clone carrying this T cell receptor (beta chain) was observed many times. This sample was included in a study of human T cells and chemical hapten exposure. TCRdb analysed the RACE reads with MiXCR anew, one entry per CDR3 protein. The table lists about 380,000 distinct CDR3 sequences, 6% to 7% of them singletons. Time point specified: patch test 2, 6 weeks after DPC sensitization. Indicated treatment: therapeutic diphenylcyclopropenone sensitization with weekly scalp DPC. The receptor's source is a woman between 18 and 29 years old with alopecia areata. Some clones in this sample may be carry-over from other donors' samples. The source was whole blood, collected in connection with sensitization to the hapten diphenylcyclopropenone (DPC).

CDR3 sequence reads: CASSRELADTQYF. The CDR3 DNA sequence: TGCGCCAGCAGCCGAGAACTCGCAGATACGCAGTATTTT. This sequence joins TRBV4-3 and TRBJ2-3; D gene uncertain. V lost 4 bases, J lost 4 bases, and 9 bases lay in between. The CDR3 is 13 amino acids. Germline CDR1 LGHNA, CDR2 YSLEER.